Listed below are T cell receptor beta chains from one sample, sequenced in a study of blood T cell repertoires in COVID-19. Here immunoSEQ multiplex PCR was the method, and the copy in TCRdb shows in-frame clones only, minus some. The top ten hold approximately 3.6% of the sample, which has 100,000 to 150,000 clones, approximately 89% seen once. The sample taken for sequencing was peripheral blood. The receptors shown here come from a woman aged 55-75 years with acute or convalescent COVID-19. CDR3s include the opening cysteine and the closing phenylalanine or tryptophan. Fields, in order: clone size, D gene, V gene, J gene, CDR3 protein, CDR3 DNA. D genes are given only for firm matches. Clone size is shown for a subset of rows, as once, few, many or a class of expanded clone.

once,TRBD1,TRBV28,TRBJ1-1,CASSLERTGRGTEAFF,TGTGCCAGCAGTTTGGAGAGGACAGGCCGGGGAACTGAAGCTTTCTTT
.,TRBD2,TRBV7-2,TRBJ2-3,CASSEAGSGTQYF,TGTGCCAGCAGCGAAGCGGGAAGCGGTACGCAGTATTTT
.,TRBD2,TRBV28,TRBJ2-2,CASSRTSGVNTGELFF,TGTGCCAGCAGTAGGACTAGCGGAGTGAACACCGGGGAGCTGTTTTTT
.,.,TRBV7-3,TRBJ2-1,CASSFGGTPYNEQFF,TGTGCCAGCAGCTTCGGCGGGACCCCTTACAATGAGCAGTTCTTC
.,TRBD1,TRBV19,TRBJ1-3,CASTGTGSENTIYF,TGTGCCAGCACCGGGACAGGGTCTGAAAACACCATATATTTT
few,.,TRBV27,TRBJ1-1,CASSLAWEVNTEAFF,TGTGCCAGCAGCCTCGCTTGGGAGGTGAACACTGAAGCTTTCTTT
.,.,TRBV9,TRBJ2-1,CASSEGGSEQFF,TGTGCCAGCAGCGAGGGGGGGAGTGAGCAGTTCTTC
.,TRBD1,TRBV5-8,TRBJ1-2,CASTPGQIVYGYTF,TGTGCCAGCACCCCGGGACAGATTGTCTATGGCTACACCTTC
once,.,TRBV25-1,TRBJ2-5,CASSGLRSTGETQYF,TGTGCCAGCAGTGGCCTTCGGTCCACAGGGGAGACCCAGTACTTC
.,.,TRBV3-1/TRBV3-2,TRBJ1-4,CASSQGINFQLFF,TGTGCCAGCAGCCAAGGAATAAACTTCCAACTGTTTTTT
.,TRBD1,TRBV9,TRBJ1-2,CASSGFRDSPPPYGYTF,TGTGCCAGCAGCGGATTCCGGGACAGTCCCCCCCCCTATGGCTACACCTTC
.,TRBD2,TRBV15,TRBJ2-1,CATSVPSGIVNEQFF,TGTGCCACCAGCGTCCCTAGCGGGATCGTCAATGAGCAGTTCTTC
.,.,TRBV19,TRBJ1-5,CASSGLLYQPQHF,TGTGCCAGTAGCGGACTGCTCTATCAGCCCCAGCATTTT
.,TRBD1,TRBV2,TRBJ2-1,CASSEQTGGHNEQFF,TGTGCCAGCAGTGAACAAACAGGGGGCCACAATGAGCAGTTCTTC
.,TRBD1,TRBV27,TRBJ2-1,CASSSRDRGNNEQFF,TGTGCCAGCAGTTCGCGGGACAGGGGAAACAATGAGCAGTTCTTC
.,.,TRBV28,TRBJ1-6,CASSLFSGVGRSSPLHF,TGTGCCAGCAGTTTATTCTCAGGGGTTGGGCGGAGTTCACCCCTCCACTTT
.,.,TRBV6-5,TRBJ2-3,CASSYSRGSTDTQYF,TGTGCCAGCAGTTACTCTAGGGGGAGCACAGATACGCAGTATTTT
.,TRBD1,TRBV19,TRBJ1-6,CASRSTGGGNNSPLHF,TGTGCCAGTAGATCGACAGGGGGTGGAAATAATTCACCCCTCCACTTT
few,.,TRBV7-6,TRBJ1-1,CASSSQDNTEAFF,TGTGCCAGCAGCTCCCAGGATAACACTGAAGCTTTCTTT
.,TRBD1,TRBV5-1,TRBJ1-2,CASKDRDGNYGYTF,TGCGCCAGCAAAGACAGGGATGGTAACTATGGCTACACCTTC
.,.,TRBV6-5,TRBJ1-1,CASSGRVGAFF,TGTGCCTCGAGTGGCAGGGTGGGAGCTTTCTTT
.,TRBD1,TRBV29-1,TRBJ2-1,CSVDEDRAYNEQFF,TGCAGCGTTGATGAGGACAGGGCCTACAATGAGCAGTTCTTC
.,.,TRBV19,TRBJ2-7,CASSISHSYEQYF,TGTGCCAGTAGTATTAGTCACTCCTACGAGCAGTACTTC
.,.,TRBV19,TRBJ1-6,CASSRRTATSSYNSPLHF,TGTGCCAGTAGTCGGCGGACAGCAACAAGCTCCTATAATTCACCCCTCCACTTT
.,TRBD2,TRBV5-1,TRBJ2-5,CASSFMTSGIMATQYF,TGCGCCAGCAGCTTTATGACTAGCGGGATAATGGCGACCCAGTACTTC
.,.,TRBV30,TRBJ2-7,CAWQGIYEQYF,TGTGCCTGGCAGGGTATCTACGAGCAGTACTTC
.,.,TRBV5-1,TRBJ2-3,CASSLVSRDTQYF,TGCGCCAGCAGCTTGGTATCGAGAGATACGCAGTATTTT
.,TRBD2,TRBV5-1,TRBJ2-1,CASSSIAGVLNEQFF,TGCGCCAGCAGCTCGATAGCGGGAGTATTAAATGAGCAGTTCTTC
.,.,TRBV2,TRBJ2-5,CASSVGWDSETQYF,TGTGCCAGCAGTGTAGGGTGGGACTCAGAGACCCAGTACTTC
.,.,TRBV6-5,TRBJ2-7,CASSPQTYEGEQYF,TGTGCCAGCAGCCCGCAGACCTATGAGGGAGAGCAGTACTTC
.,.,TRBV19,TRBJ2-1,CASITLRARSYNEQFF,TGTGCCAGTATAACCCTCAGGGCCCGCTCCTACAATGAGCAGTTCTTC
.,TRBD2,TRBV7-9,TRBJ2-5,CASSALAGQETQYF,TGTGCCAGCAGTGCACTAGCGGGACAAGAGACCCAGTACTTC
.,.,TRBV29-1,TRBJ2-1,CSVGLEQFF,TGCAGCGTTGGTCTCGAGCAGTTCTTC
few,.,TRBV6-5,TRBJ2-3,CASSFSGTKADTQYF,TGTGCCAGCAGTTTTAGCGGAACTAAGGCGGATACGCAGTATTTT
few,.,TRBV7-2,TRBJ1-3,CASSLGWGRSGNTIYF,TGTGCCAGCAGCTTAGGGTGGGGCCGCTCTGGAAACACCATATATTTT
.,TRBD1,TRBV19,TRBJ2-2,CASSIPQGTTGELFF,TGTGCCAGTAGTATTCCACAGGGGACCACCGGGGAGCTGTTTTTT
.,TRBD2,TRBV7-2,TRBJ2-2,CASSLVGGSKIGELFF,TGTGCCAGCAGCCTTGTTGGCGGGAGTAAGATCGGGGAGCTGTTTTTT
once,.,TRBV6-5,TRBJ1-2,CASISGAQEFGYTF,TGTGCCAGCATATCAGGGGCGCAGGAATTTGGCTACACCTTC
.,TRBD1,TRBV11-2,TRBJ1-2,CASSLSLWDREDYGYTF,TGTGCCAGCAGCTTAAGTCTCTGGGACAGAGAAGACTATGGCTACACCTTC
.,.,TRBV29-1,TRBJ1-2,CSVEEGGQYGYTF,TGCAGCGTTGAAGAGGGGGGGCAGTATGGCTACACCTTC
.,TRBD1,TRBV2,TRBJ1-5,CASSAPGQGLGQPQHF,TGTGCCAGCAGTGCTCCGGGACAGGGCCTTGGGCAGCCCCAGCATTTT
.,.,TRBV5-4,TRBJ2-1,CASRVAGAGYEQFF,TGTGCCAGCAGGGTAGCCGGAGCGGGCTATGAGCAGTTCTTC